The source of this T cell receptor beta chain is a study of memory CD4+ T cells and cytomegalovirus serostatus. Study-wide background: Donors were healthy Belgian adults, some 10 CMV seropositive and approximately 25 seronegative.

Turning to this clone: Its target is not known.

Generated by immunoSEQ multiplex PCR, the TCRdb table keeps only in-frame clones and is missing some. Here the sample spans about 38,000 clones, 79% being singletons. The sort gate was single viable CD3+CD4+CD8-CD45RO+ cells for memory CD4+ T cells. CMV serostatus came from serum IgG against pp150, pp28, p38, p52. General study findings and limits: Each of around 69 CMV-associated TCRbeta sequences occurred in one to five individuals.

The ends were cut back, 8 bases at V and 4 bases at J, with 14 bases in the middle. Per the germline V gene, CDR1 is MDHEN and CDR2 is SYDVKM. The CDR3 is 13 residues long. The chain has TRBV28 and TRBJ2-5; perhaps D is TRBD1 or TRBD2 (5 bases each). The sequenced sample was memory CD4+ T cells from blood. The sequence was collected from an adult in good health and CMV-seropositive. This CDR3 reads CASHPGDGETQYF. The CDR3 nucleotides read TGTGCCAGCCACCCCGGGGACGGAGAGACCCAGTACTTC.